This T cell receptor (beta chain) was documented in a study of blood T cell repertoires in COVID-19. This CDR3 contains 11 residues. V was clipped by 5 bases and J by 10 bases, with 11 bases between them. Germline CDR1 is SSHAT and CDR2 is FNYEAQ (reference sequence). The table came from immunoSEQ multiplex PCR; TCRdb's copy has only in-frame clones and leaves some out. The sample contains over 20,000 clones, 75% to 95% of which appear only once. The chain links TRBV7-7 to TRBJ1-1, with D uncertain. The sequenced material came from peripheral blood. This clonotype originated in a man aged 70-80 years with active COVID-19. In DNA, the CDR3 is TGTGCCAGCAGCCCTCCGGGGTCAGCTTTCTTT. Amino acid sequence: CASSPPGSAFF.